This passage covers 18 T cell receptor beta chains from one sample sequenced in a study of T cells in Graves' hyperthyroidism and ophthalmopathy. RNA transcripts yielded amplified TCR beta CDR3 regions. The study used the HTBI primer set for a first-round RT-PCR of the TCR CDR3. TCRdb recomputed calls from the multiplex PCR reads with MiXCR, one row per CDR3 protein. This table has around 300,000 distinct CDR3 sequences, approximately 21% appearing once. Source material: blood. Receptors were obtained from a man aged 25-45 years with Graves' ophthalmopathy.

The V gene is TRBV4-2, the J gene TRBJ1-2; D unresolved. V was cut by 2 bases and J by 5 bases, with 12 bases left in between. CDR3 length: 14 amino acids. Germline loops: CDR1 LGHNA, CDR2 YNFKEQ. The CDR3 DNA sequence: TGTGCCAGCAGCCAACCTAACGAAGGGTATGGCTACACCTTC. It is translated as CASSQPNEGYGYTF.

The chain employs TRBV12-3 or TRBV12-4 and TRBJ1-3, with D possibly TRBD1 on 6 matching bases. V gave up 0 bases and J gave up 7 bases, with 13 bases separating them. The length of the CDR3 is 15 residues. The CDR3 DNA reads TGTGCCAGCAGTTTAGCGGGAGGGGGAGTGAACACCATATATTTT. Its protein is CASSLAGGGVNTIYF.

The rearrangement uses TRBV29-1 and TRBJ2-1; D remains unclear. CDR3 size: 14 residues. Germline V lookup: CDR1 SQVTM, CDR2 ANQGSEA. V gave up 3 bases and J gave up 0 bases, with 9 bases separating them. CDR3 loop: CSVESPLSYNEQFF. CDR3 sequence (DNA): TGCAGCGTTGAGAGTCCCCTCTCCTACAATGAGCAGTTCTTC.

The table lists this clonotype with a few counts. This sequence joins TRBV27 and TRBJ1-1, with D tentatively TRBD1 (5 bases). The CDR3 spans 14 residues. CDR1 is MNHEY and CDR2 is SMNVEV in the germline V gene (reference sequence). The germline V and J ends were trimmed by 7 bases and 5 bases, with 17 bases remaining between them. In DNA, the CDR3 is TGTGCCAGCAAACTTTCCAGGGTGCGGACTGAAGCTTTCTTT. Protein sequence: CASKLSRVRTEAFF.

The rearrangement joins TRBV27 to TRBJ1-1, with 7 bases aligning to TRBD1. V was pared by 8 bases and J by 5 bases, with 11 bases of the junction left unmatched. The CDR3 runs 14 residues. The germline CDR1 and CDR2 sequences are MNHEY and SMNVEV (reference sequence). The CDR3 reads CASFRGSGGTEAFF. DNA of the CDR3: TGTGCCAGCTTCAGGGGGTCAGGGGGGACTGAAGCTTTCTTT.

The rearrangement links TRBV14 to TRBJ1-2; D is possibly TRBD1 (5 bases). Germline loops: CDR1 SGHDN, CDR2 FVKESK. This CDR3 contains 14 residues. V was clipped by 3 bases and J by 4 bases, with 12 bases between them. Here the CDR3 reads CASSQAGISYGYTF. The CDR3 nucleotides read TGTGCCAGCAGCCAGGCAGGGATCTCCTATGGCTACACCTTC.

This clonotype was counted only a few times. The V call is TRBV5-6, the J call TRBJ1-3, with 11 positions matching TRBD1. The germline V gene has CDR1 SGHDT and CDR2 YYEEEE. Unmatched junction bases numbered 8, after V lost 1 base and J lost 8 bases. CDR3 size: 16 residues. CDR3 protein: CASSLTSGQGAYTIYF. CDR3 DNA: TGTGCCAGCAGCTTGACCTCAGGACAGGGGGCATACACCATATATTTT. The full variable domain, in which reference TRBV5-6 and TRBJ1-3 provide the parts outside the CDR3, is DAGVTQSPTHLIKTRGQQVTLRCSPKSGHDTVSWYQQALGQGPQFIFQYYEEEERQRGNFPDRFSGHQFPNYSSELNVNALLLGDSALYLCASSLTSGQGAYTIYFGEGSWLTVV.

This clonotype was observed a handful of times. The chain is built from TRBV20-1 and TRBJ1-1; TRBD1 matches at 8 bases. Trimming at V came to 1 base and at J to 5 bases, leaving 3 bases not matched to a gene. Germline CDR1 is DFQATT and CDR2 is SNEGSKA (reference sequence). The CDR3 runs 13 residues. The CDR3: CSARGTGRTEAFF. The CDR3 DNA reads as TGCAGTGCTAGAGGGACAGGGAGGACTGAAGCTTTCTTT.

The rearrangement uses TRBV6-1 and TRBJ2-1, with 11 bases aligning to TRBD2. Trimming cost V 7 bases and J 4 bases; bases outside gene matches: 3. This CDR3 is 14 amino acids long. Germline V CDR1 and CDR2: MNHNS, SASEGT. CDR3 nucleotide sequence: TGTGCCAGCATGACTAGCGGGACTTACAATGAGCAGTTCTTC. Protein sequence: CASMTSGTYNEQFF.

The DNA of the CDR3 is TGCAGCGTCGCCCCGAGGGGGGGATATGGCTACACCTTC. This gives the protein CSVAPRGGYGYTF. The V and J genes are TRBV29-1 and TRBJ1-2; TRBD1 is a possible D gene (6 bases). This CDR3 has 13 residues. Per germline, CDR1 SQVTM and CDR2 ANQGSEA. Trimming left V 6 bases short and J 5 bases short, with 16 bases between.

This clonotype was seen at least ten times. This rearrangement joins TRBV30 to TRBJ1-1, with a weak D call TRBD1 (5 bases). CDR3 size: 15 residues. CDR1 and CDR2 from the germline V gene are GTSNPN and SVGIG (reference sequence). Trimming shortened V by 8 bases and J by 1 base, and 20 bases separated the two germline ends. For the CDR3, the DNA is TGTGCCGTCAGGAGAGGGGCTAGGGGGAACACTGAAGCTTTCTTT. Residues: CAVRRGARGNTEAFF.

This clonotype has just a few counts. The CDR3 sequence: CASSPSGALAIDTQYF. The CDR3 DNA reads as TGTGCCAGCAGCCCTAGTGGGGCTCTAGCGATCGATACGCAGTATTTT. The genes are TRBV9 and TRBJ2-3, with a possible D match to TRBD2 (6 bases). From germline, CDR1 is SGDLS and CDR2 YYNGEE. Trimming left V 4 bases short and J 6 bases short, with 21 bases between. The CDR3 is made up of 16 amino acids.

This clonotype was detected ten times or more. The chain couples TRBV30 to TRBJ2-1; D is possibly TRBD1 or TRBD2 (6 bases each). CDR3 length: 13 amino acids. The germline V and J ends were trimmed by 0 bases and 9 bases, with 12 bases remaining between them. Germline lookup yields CDR1 GTSNPN and CDR2 SVGIG (reference sequence). This CDR3 reads CAWSVRGDGEQFF. The CDR3, as DNA: TGTGCCTGGAGTGTAAGGGGGGATGGTGAGCAGTTCTTC.

In its sample, this clonotype was seen a few times. The chain joins TRBV7-9 to TRBJ2-1; no firm D call. Germline-derived CDR1 and CDR2 are SEHNR and FQNEAQ (reference sequence). The CDR3 is made up of 13 amino acids. V lost 5 bases, J lost 2 bases, and 7 bases lay in between. The CDR3 nucleotides are TGTGCCAGCAGCCCGCAACCCTACAATGAGCAGTTCTTC. Translation gives CASSPQPYNEQFF.

The CDR3 DNA reads TGTGCCAGCAGCCAGCGGGGGGGGGATTATAGCAATCAGCCCCAGCATTTT. Translated: CASSQRGGDYSNQPQHF. The V call is TRBV14, the J call TRBJ1-5, with TRBD1 as a possible D gene (5 bases). The V gene's germline CDR1 is SGHDN and CDR2 FVKESK. Trimming cost V 3 bases and J 0 bases, with 15 bases left between them. This CDR3 contains 17 residues.

This clonotype was counted ten times or more. The V gene is TRBV20-1, the J gene TRBJ2-7; a weak D match, TRBD1 (6 bases). This CDR3 is 13 amino acids long. Trimming took 2 bases from V and 5 from J, leaving 13 bases between them. CDR1 DFQATT and CDR2 SNEGSKA come from the germline V gene (reference sequence). The CDR3 here is CSARRRGRDEQYF. The CDR3 DNA is TGCAGTGCTAGACGCAGGGGAAGAGACGAGCAGTACTTC.

This clonotype was observed at least ten times. V and J are TRBV5-1 and TRBJ1-1, with a possible D match to TRBD1 (5 bases). Trimming took off 0 bases at V and 1 base at J, with 10 bases between the two ends. The germline V gene has CDR1 SGHRS and CDR2 YFSETQ. There are 15 residues in the CDR3. This CDR3 is CASSLDGGGNTEAFF. For the CDR3, the DNA is TGCGCCAGCAGCTTGGATGGGGGTGGGAACACTGAAGCTTTCTTT.

This clonotype was recorded at least ten times. V is TRBV2 and J is TRBJ1-1; no clear D. V was clipped by 6 bases and J by 4 bases, with 18 bases between them. Per germline, CDR1 SNHLY and CDR2 FYNNEI. The CDR3 runs to 15 residues. The DNA for the CDR3 is TGTGCCAGCAGGGCCGAGAGACGAGGAACCACTGAAGCTTTCTTT. Its translation is CASRAERRGTTEAFF. The variable domain in full, completed from reference TRBV2 and TRBJ1-1, reads EPEVTQTPSHQVTQMGQEVILRCVPISNHLYFYWYRQILGQKVEFLVSFYNNEISEKSEIFDDQFSVERPDGSNFTLKIRSTKLEDSAMYFCASRAERRGTTEAFFGQGTRLTVV.